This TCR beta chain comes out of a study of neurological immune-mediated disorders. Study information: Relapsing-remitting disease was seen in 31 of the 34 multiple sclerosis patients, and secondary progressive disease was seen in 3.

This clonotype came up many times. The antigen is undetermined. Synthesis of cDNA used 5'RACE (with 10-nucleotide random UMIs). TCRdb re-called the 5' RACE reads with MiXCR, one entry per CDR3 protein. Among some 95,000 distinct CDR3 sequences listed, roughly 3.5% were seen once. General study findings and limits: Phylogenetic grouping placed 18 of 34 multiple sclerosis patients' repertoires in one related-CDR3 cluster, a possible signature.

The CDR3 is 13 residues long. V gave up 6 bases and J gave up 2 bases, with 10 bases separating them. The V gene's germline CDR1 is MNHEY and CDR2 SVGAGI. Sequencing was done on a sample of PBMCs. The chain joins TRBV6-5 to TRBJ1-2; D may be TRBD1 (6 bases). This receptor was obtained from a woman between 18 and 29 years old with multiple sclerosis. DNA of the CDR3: TGTGCCAGCAGCCGAGGGGGAAACTATGGCTACACCTTC. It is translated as CASSRGGNYGYTF.